The rows below give T cell receptor beta chains drawn from one sample of a study of T cells in Graves' hyperthyroidism and ophthalmopathy. A single record per CDR3 protein comes from TCRdb applying MiXCR to the multiplex PCR reads. The data contain 560,000 or so distinct CDR3 sequences, 15% to 20% of them singletons. The sequenced material came from blood. These receptors were obtained from a man in his forties with Graves' ophthalmopathy. CDR3s include the opening cysteine and the closing phenylalanine or tryptophan.

len | v_gene | CDR3aa
15 | TRBV18 | CASSPSAGFGYEQYF
15 | TRBV7-2 | CASRRGGNAKVEQFF
15 | TRBV6-1 | CASSSQEDANQPQHF
13 | TRBV5-1 | CASSPTGGNEQFF
17 | TRBV6-9 | CASSSPVSFDRNTEAFF
15 | TRBV24-1 | CATSLEGSSYNEQFF
13 | TRBV2 | CASRPDWNEKLFF
13 | TRBV10-3 | CATRRESNQPQHF
13 | TRBV2 | CASRNPLLTEAFF
13 | TRBV5-6 | CASRRATNYGYTF
13 | TRBV2 | CASRSRGSYEQYF
14 | TRBV5-6 | CASSLTSVQETQYF
13 | TRBV9 | CASSFRLGTEAFF
16 | TRBV10-3 | CAISESRAGGGYEQYF
16 | TRBV10-3 | CAISESMLLQGEPQHF
15 | TRBV27 | CASSPKSVANEKLFF
15 | TRBV9 | CASSVISGTTGELFF
12 | TRBV12-3/TRBV12-4 | CASSPRRDEQYF
14 | TRBV6-4 | CASSVQEGTGELFF
18 | TRBV7-9 | CASSPSASGSRTYNEQFF
13 | TRBV7-2 | CASSSGGGNTIYF
12 | TRBV20-1 | CSARQGIQPQHF
12 | TRBV6-1 | CASGHRGAEQYF
14 | TRBV5-6 | CASSLGTSAETQYF
14 | TRBV9 | CASSSGTGAETQYF
18 | TRBV5-8 | CASSFMGLAGGAYNEQFF
16 | TRBV7-2 | CASSPQASGALNIQYF